This T cell receptor (beta chain) came from a study of T cell repertoires in cytomegalovirus infection. Study-level information: The public TCR beta signatures pointed to both CMV infection and matching HLA type.

This clonotype came up a few times. Its antigen is as yet unknown. TCRdb analysed the reads with MiXCR anew, one entry per CDR3 protein. The table shows tens of thousands of distinct CDR3 sequences, with roughly a quarter occurring only once. Material: CD8+ T cells from cultured PBMCs, obtained from culture after CMV antigen stimulation. The TCR comes from a human donor in good health (CMV status not recorded). Some clones in this sample may be carry-over from other donors' samples.

CDR3 protein: CASSPHGTGTDTQYF. CDR3 in DNA: TGTGCCAGCAGTCCCCATGGGACAGGGACAGATACGCAGTATTTT. The rearrangement joins TRBV28 to TRBJ2-3; 9 bases are shared with TRBD1. The CDR3 is 15 amino acids. Per the germline V gene, CDR1 is MDHEN and CDR2 is SYDVKM. V gave up 5 bases and J gave up 3 bases; unmatched junction bases: 6.